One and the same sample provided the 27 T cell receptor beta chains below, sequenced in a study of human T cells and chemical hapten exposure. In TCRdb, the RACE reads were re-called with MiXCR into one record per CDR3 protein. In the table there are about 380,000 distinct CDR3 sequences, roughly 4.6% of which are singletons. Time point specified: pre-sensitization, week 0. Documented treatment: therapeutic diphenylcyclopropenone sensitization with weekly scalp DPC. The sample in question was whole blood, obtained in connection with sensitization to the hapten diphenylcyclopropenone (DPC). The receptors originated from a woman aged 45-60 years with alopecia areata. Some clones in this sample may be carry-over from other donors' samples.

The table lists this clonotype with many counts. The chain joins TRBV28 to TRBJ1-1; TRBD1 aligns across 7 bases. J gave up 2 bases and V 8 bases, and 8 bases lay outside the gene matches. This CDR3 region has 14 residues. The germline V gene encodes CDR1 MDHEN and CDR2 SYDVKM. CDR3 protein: CASSPTGLNTEAFF. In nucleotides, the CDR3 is TGTGCCAGCTCCCCGACAGGGCTTAACACTGAAGCTTTCTTT.

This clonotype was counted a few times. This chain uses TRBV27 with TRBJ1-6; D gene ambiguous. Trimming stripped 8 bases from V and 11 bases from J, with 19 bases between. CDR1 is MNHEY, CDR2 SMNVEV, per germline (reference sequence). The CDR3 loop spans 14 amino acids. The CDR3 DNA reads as TGTGCCAGCGGCTTCCAGGTACCGGCAACACCCCTCCACTTT. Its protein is CASGFQVPATPLHF.

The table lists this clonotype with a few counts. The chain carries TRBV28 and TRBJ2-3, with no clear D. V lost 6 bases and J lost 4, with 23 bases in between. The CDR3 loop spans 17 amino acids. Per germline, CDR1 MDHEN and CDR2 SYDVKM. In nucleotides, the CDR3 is TGTGCCAGCAGCCGCCCGAACCAACCCCGGCGCGCAGATACGCAGTATTTT. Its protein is CASSRPNQPRRADTQYF.

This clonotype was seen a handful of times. The CDR3 loop reads CASSQRLAGAQETQYF. Here the CDR3 DNA reads TGTGCCAGCAGCCAGAGGCTTGCGGGGGCGCAAGAGACCCAGTACTTC. This sequence joins TRBV4-2 and TRBJ2-5; a possible D gene is TRBD2 (7 bases). CDR1 LGHNA and CDR2 YNFKEQ come from the germline V gene. This CDR3 is built from 16 residues. The V gene lost 3 bases and the J gene lost 2 bases, with 16 bases spanning the gap.

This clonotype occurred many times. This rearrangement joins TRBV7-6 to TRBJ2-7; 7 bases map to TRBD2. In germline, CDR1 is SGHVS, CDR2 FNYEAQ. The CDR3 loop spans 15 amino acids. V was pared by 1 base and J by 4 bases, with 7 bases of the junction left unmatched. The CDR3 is CASSLVRGAGYEQYF. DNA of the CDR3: TGTGCCAGCAGCTTAGTCCGTGGAGCGGGGTACGAGCAGTACTTC.

The CDR3 nucleotides are TGTGCCAGCAGCCAACCACGGGACTATCAGTTCTTC. Protein: CASSQPRDYQFF. The rearrangement uses TRBV3-1 and TRBJ2-1; 7 bases agree with TRBD2. This CDR3 contains 12 residues. Germline-derived CDR1 and CDR2 are LGHDT and YNNKEL (reference sequence). V gave up 2 bases and J gave up 13 bases; unmatched junction bases: 5.

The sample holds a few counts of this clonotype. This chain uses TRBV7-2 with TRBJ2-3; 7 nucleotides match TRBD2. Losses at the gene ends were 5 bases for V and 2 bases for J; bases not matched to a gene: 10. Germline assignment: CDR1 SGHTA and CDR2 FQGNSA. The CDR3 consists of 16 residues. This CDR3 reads CASSPFQGGPTDTQYF. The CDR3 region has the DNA TGTGCCAGCAGCCCTTTCCAGGGAGGGCCCACAGATACGCAGTATTTT.

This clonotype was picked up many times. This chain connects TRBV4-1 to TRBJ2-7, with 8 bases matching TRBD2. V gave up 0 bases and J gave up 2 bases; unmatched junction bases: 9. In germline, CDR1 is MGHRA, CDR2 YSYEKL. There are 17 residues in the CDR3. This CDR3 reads CASSQDTISGATYEQYF. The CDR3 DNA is TGCGCCAGCAGCCAAGATACTATTAGCGGGGCCACCTACGAGCAGTACTTC.

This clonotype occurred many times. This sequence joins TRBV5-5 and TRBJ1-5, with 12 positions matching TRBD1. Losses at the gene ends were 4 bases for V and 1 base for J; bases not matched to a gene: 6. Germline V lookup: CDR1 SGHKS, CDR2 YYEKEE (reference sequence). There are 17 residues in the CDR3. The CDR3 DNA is TGTGCCAGCAGCACGGGACAGGGGGCTCCGAGCAATCAGCCCCAGCATTTT. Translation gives CASSTGQGAPSNQPQHF.

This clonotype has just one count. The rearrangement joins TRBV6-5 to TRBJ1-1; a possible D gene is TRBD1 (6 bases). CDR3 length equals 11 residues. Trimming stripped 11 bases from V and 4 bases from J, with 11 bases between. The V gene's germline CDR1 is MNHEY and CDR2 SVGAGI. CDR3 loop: CAGGAVTEAFF. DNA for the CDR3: TGTGCCGGGGGCGCGGTCACTGAAGCTTTCTTT.

CDR3 residues: CASSLSQGEETQYF. DNA for the CDR3: TGCGCCAGCAGCCTATCACAGGGAGAAGAGACCCAGTACTTC. The gene calls are TRBV5-1 and TRBJ2-5, with D perhaps matching TRBD1 (6 bases). The germline gives CDR1 SGHRS, CDR2 YFSETQ. The CDR3 runs 14 residues. V lost 4 bases and J 3 bases, leaving 13 bases between the germline ends.

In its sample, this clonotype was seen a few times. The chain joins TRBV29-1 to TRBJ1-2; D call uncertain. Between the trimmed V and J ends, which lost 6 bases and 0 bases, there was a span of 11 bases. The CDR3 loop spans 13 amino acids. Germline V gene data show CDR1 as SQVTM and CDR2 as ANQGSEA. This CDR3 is CSVEGVTNYGYTF. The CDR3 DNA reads TGCAGCGTGGAGGGTGTAACTAACTATGGCTACACCTTC.

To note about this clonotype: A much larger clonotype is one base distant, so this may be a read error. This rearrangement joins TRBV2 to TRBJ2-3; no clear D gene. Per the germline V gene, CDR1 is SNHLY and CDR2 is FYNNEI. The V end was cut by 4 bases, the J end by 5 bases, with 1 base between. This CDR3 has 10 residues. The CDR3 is CASSVDTQYF. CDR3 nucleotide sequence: TGTGCCAGCAGTGTAGATACGCAGTATTTT.

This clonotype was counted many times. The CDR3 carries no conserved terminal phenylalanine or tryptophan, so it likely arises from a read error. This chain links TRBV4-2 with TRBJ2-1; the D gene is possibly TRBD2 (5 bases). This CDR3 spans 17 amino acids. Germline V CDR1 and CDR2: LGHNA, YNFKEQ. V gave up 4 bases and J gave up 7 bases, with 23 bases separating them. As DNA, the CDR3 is TGTGCCAGCAGCCGAGAAGAGGGCGGGTCTCCTAAAAATGAGCAGTTCCTC. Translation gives CASSREEGGSPKNEQFL.

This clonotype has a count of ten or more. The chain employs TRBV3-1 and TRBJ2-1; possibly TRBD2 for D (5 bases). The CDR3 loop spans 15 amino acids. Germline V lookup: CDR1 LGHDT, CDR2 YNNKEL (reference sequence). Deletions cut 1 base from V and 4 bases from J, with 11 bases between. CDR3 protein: CASSQGRSYYNEQFF. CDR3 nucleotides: TGTGCCAGCAGCCAAGGGAGGAGCTATTACAATGAGCAGTTCTTC.

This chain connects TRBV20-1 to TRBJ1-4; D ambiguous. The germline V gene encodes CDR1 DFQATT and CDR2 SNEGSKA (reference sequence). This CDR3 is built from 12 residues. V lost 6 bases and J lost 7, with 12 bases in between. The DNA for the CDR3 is TGCAGTGCCCTGCGGACGTCTGAAAAACTGTTTTTT. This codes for CSALRTSEKLFF.

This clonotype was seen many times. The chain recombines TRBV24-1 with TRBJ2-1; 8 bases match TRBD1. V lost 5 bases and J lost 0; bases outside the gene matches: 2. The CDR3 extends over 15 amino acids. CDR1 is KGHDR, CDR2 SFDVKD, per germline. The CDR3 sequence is CATSGQGSSYNEQFF. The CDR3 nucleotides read TGTGCCACCAGTGGACAGGGGAGCTCCTACAATGAGCAGTTCTTC.

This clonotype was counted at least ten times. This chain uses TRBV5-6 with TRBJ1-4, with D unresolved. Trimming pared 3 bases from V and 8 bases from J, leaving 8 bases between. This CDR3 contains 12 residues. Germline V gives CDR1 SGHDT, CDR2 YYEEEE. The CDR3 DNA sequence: TGTGCCAGCAGCTCGGTGAAGGAAAAACTGTTTTTT. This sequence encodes CASSSVKEKLFF.

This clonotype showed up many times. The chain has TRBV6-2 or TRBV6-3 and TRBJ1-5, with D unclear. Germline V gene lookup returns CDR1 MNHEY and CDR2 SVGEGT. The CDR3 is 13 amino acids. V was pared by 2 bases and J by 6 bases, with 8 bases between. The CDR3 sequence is CASSYDHSQPQHF. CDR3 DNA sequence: TGTGCCAGCAGTTACGATCACTCTCAGCCCCAGCATTTT.

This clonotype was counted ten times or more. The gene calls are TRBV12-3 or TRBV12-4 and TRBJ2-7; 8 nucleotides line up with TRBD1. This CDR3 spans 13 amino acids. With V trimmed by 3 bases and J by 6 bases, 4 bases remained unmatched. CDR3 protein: CASSFVRGREQYF. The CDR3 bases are TGTGCCAGCAGTTTTGTCAGGGGGCGCGAGCAGTACTTC.

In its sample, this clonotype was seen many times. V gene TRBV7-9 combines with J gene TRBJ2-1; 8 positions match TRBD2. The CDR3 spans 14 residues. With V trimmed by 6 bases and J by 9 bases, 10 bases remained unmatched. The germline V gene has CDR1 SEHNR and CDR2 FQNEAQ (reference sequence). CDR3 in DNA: TGTGCCAGCAGTATCCCGGGACTAGAACTTGAGCAGTTCTTC. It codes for CASSIPGLELEQFF.

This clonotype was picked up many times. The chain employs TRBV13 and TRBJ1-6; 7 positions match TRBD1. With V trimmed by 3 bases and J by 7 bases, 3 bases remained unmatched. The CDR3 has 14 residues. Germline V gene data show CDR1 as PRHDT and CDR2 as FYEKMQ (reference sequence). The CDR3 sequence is CASSLGQFNSPLHF. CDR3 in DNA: TGTGCCAGCAGCTTGGGACAGTTCAATTCACCCCTCCACTTT.

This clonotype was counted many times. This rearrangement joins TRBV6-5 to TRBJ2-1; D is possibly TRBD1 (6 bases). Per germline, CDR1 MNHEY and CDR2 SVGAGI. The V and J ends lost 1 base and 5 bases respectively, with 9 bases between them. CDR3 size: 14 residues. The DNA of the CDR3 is TGTGCCAGCAGTTACTTCAGGGGTGACAATGAGCAGTTCTTC. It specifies CASSYFRGDNEQFF.

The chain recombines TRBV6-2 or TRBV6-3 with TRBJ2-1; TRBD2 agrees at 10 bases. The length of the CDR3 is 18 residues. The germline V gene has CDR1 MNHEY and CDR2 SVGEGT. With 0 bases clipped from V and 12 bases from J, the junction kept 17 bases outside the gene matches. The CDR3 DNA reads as TGTGCCAGCAGTTACTCGAGGGCCTCAGCGGGAGGGCCGCGTGTGCAGTTCTTC. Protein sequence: CASSYSRASAGGPRVQFF.

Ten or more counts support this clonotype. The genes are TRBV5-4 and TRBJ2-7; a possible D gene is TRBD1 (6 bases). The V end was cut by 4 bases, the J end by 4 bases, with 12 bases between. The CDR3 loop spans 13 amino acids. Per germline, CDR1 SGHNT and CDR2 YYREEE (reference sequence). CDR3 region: CASSTVGAYEQYF. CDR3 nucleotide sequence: TGTGCCAGCAGCACCGTGGGGGCGTACGAGCAGTACTTC.

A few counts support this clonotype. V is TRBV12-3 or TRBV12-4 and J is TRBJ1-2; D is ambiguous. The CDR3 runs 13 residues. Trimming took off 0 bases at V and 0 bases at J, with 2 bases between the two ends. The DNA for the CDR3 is TGTGCCAGCAGTTTAGCTCCTAACTATGGCTACACCTTC. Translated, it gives CASSLAPNYGYTF.

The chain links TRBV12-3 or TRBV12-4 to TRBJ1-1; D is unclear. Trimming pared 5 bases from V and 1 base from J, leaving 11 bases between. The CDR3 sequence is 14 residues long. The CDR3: CASSVGRRNTEAFF. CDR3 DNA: TGTGCCAGCAGTGTAGGACGGAGGAACACTGAAGCTTTCTTT.